This section outlines one T cell receptor (beta chain) sequence together with its context. Its antigen remains unidentified. The input lacks base qualities; no much larger clone sits a single base away. The germline V gene supplies CDR1 SNHLY and CDR2 FYNNEI. CDR3 length: 15 amino acids, cysteine to phenylalanine. Only CDR3 DNA is held: 45 bases, read in frame from base 1. V gives up 4 bases and J gives up 5 bases, and the segment between their germline ends measures 17 bases. The immunoSEQ Assay, a bias-controlled multiplex PCR, was used to amplify TCRbeta CDR3 regions from genomic DNA. The paper's data handling went like this. Nucleated cell counts per sample were estimated from amplification of reference gene primers within the assay. To quantify the absolute abundance of each unique TCRbeta CDR3 rearrangement, sequence reads were collapsed and filtered. For each sample, productive Simpson clonality was calculated as the square root of Simpson's diversity index across productive rearrangements. TCRdb obtained this table from immuneACCESS and retained in-frame rearrangements with V and J assigned. These tables miss some clones; where compared with another copy, unresolved V genes account for less than half of the shortfall, and the remainder is unexplained. The V and J calls and clone size come from that table; D and trimming were worked out from the DNA. Across this sample there are roughly 400,000 clones, with around nine tenths seen only once. Roughly 9.4% of the sample lies in the top ten.

Enrolling through a virtual design, the prospective study's participants ranged in age from roughly 18 to 95 years and lived across more than 20 United States geographic areas. Cohort assignment in the prospective study relied on participant-reported clinical history from a screening survey and a study questionnaire. Recovered participants in ImmuneRACE Cohort 3 were defined by two consecutive negative NP/OP PCR tests, clearance by a healthcare professional, or resolution of symptoms. In the prospective study, mobile phlebotomists collected whole blood, serum and a nasopharyngeal or oropharyngeal swab from each participant. Over an approximately 2-month period, participants in the prospective study had the option of providing additional blood draws and questionnaires. Prospective study blood samples were shipped either frozen or at room temperature before DNA extraction. The data belong to a study of blood T cell repertoires in COVID-19 (dated by TCRdb to about 2020). In terms of the full investigation: The collaborator samples originated in the United States, Italy and Spain and spanned the acute and convalescent phases of COVID-19. Sample metadata almost always included a de-identified subject ID, COVID-19 status, age in years and sex. Deeply sampled blood TCRbeta repertoires from subjects exposed to, actively infected with, or recovered from COVID-19 were included in the dataset. Samples were obtained from the ongoing ImmuneRACE study (first 160 participants) and from 1,254 subjects provided by 6 global collaborators. The repertoires were released in a freely available public database intended as a resource for research on the immune response to SARS-CoV-2. The prospective study material was composed of cDNA or gDNA derived from T cells, B-cell-depleted T cells, or PBMCs. Where HLA class I and class II types were available, the types were taken from metadata supplied by the sample provider, not from assay-based typing.

The paper as a whole reports these results and caveats: Clinical and demographic metadata were provided uncurated, with the amount varying by source and participant.

The sequence was obtained from a woman aged 45-65 years who had recovered from COVID-19. This sequence uses TRBV2 and TRBJ1-1; no D gene is confidently identified. The sequenced material came from PBMCs or T cells enriched from blood (not recorded which). The DNA is TGTGCCAGCAGTGCTTCGGGAAACCGGGTTACTGAAGCTTTCTTT. It specifies CASSASGNRVTEAFF.